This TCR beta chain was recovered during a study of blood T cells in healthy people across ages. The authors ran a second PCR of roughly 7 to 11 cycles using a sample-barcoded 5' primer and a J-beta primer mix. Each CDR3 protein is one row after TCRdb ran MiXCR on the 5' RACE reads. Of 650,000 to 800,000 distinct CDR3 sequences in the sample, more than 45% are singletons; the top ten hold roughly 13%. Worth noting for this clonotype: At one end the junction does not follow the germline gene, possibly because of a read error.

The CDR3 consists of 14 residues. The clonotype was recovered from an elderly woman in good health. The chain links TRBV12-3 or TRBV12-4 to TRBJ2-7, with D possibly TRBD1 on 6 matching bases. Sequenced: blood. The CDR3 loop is CASSFGQGHYEQYF. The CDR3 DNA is TGCGCCAGCAGTTTTGGGCAGGGACACTACGAGCAGTACTTC.